The 11 T cell receptor beta chains reported below all come from one sample, sequenced in a study of cytomegalovirus exposure and HLA in healthy donors. The PCR had 60 Vbeta and 13 Jbeta primers. Profiling relied on immunoSEQ multiplex PCR, and the TCRdb table lists in-frame clones only, not all of them. The data hold about 130,000 clones, with 10% to 13% observed a single time. Sequencing input: PBMCs. These receptors all come from a woman aged 18 to 35 in good health and CMV-seropositive.

This chain links TRBV6-5 with TRBJ1-1; perhaps TRBD1 as D (6 bases). V lost 9 bases and J 1 base, leaving 15 bases between the germline ends. The germline gives CDR1 MNHEY, CDR2 SVGAGI. The CDR3 consists of 14 residues. The CDR3 sequence: CASGSLGGNTEAFF. CDR3 in DNA: TGTGCCAGTGGGTCTTTAGGGGGGAACACTGAAGCTTTCTTT.

The chain couples TRBV27 to TRBJ2-2, with 8 bases matching TRBD1. The CDR3 consists of 16 residues. V was clipped by 4 bases and J by 3 bases; unmatched bases: 7. Germline V gene lookup returns CDR1 MNHEY and CDR2 SMNVEV (reference sequence). CDR3 in amino acids: CASSSAPGQDTGELFF. CDR3 DNA: TGTGCCAGCAGTTCAGCCCCGGGACAGGACACCGGGGAGCTGTTTTTT.

This chain links TRBV15 with TRBJ2-7, with D perhaps matching TRBD2 (6 bases). The CDR3 consists of 16 residues. The V gene's germline CDR1 is LNHNV and CDR2 YYDKDF (reference sequence). Deletions cut 3 bases from V and 2 bases from J, with 17 bases between. CDR3 sequence: CATSSSGTPYPYEQYF. The CDR3, as DNA: TGTGCCACCAGCAGCTCCGGGACTCCCTATCCCTACGAGCAGTACTTC.

There are a few counts of this clone. This chain links TRBV29-1 with TRBJ2-5, with TRBD2 matching 11 bases. V lost 7 bases, J lost 5 bases, and 15 bases stayed unmatched. In germline, CDR1 is SQVTM, CDR2 ANQGSEA. CDR3 size: 16 residues. In DNA form, the CDR3 reads TGCAGCGCCGGGGGACTAGCGGAAAGGGTAATGGAGACCCAGTACTTC. This translates into CSAGGLAERVMETQYF. The full variable domain, its missing parts supplied by reference TRBV29-1 and TRBJ2-5, is SAVISQKPSRDICQRGTSLTIQCQVDSQVTMMFWYRQQPGQSLTLIATANQGSEATYESGFVIDKFPISRPNLTFSTLTVSNMSPEDSSIYLCSAGGLAERVMETQYFGPGTRLLVL.

The chain uses TRBV5-4 and TRBJ2-2; maybe TRBD2 (6 bases). V shed 4 bases and J shed 8 bases, with 6 bases lying between them. Germline assignment: CDR1 SGHNT and CDR2 YYREEE (reference sequence). The CDR3 spans 11 residues. The CDR3 DNA sequence: TGTGCCAGCAGCCGGGGGGGGGAGCTGTTTTTT. It specifies CASSRGGELFF.

V usage is TRBV5-1 and J usage is TRBJ2-7, with D possibly TRBD2 on 5 matching bases. CDR1 SGHRS and CDR2 YFSETQ come from the germline V gene. The ends were cut back, 7 bases at V and 5 bases at J, with 16 bases in the middle. The CDR3 sequence is 13 residues long. Written as DNA, the CDR3 is TGCGCCAGCCGGGGAAGCGGTGTTGACGAGCAGTACTTC. As protein: CASRGSGVDEQYF. Full variable domain (remainder filled in from reference TRBV5-1 and TRBJ2-7): KAGVTQTPRYLIKTRGQQVTLSCSPISGHRSVSWYQQTPGQGLQFLFEYFSETQRNKGNFPGRFSGRQFSNSRSEMNVSTLELGDSALYLCASRGSGVDEQYFGPGTRLTVT.

The chain recombines TRBV6-1 with TRBJ2-1; 7 bases line up with TRBD1. Losses at the gene ends were 8 bases for V and 5 bases for J; bases not matched to a gene: 9. Germline assignment: CDR1 MNHNS and CDR2 SASEGT. There are 14 residues in the CDR3. CDR3 coding DNA: TGTGCCAGCGGCCGGGACAGAAACAACAATGAGCAGTTCTTC. Translated, it gives CASGRDRNNNEQFF.

V usage is TRBV11-3 and J usage is TRBJ1-1; D perhaps matches TRBD1 (5 bases). The V and J ends lost 5 bases and 4 bases respectively, with 11 bases between them. There are 13 residues in the CDR3. Germline loops: CDR1 SGHNT, CDR2 YENEEA. The CDR3 here is CASSPGGGTEAFF. CDR3 coding DNA: TGTGCCAGCAGCCCCGGGGGGGGCACTGAAGCTTTCTTT.

This clone was observed a few times. This chain links TRBV9 with TRBJ1-5, with D hard to call. Germline V CDR1 and CDR2: SGDLS, YYNGEE. CDR3 size: 15 residues. Trimming pared 0 bases from V and 5 bases from J, leaving 12 bases between. Written as DNA, the CDR3 is TGTGCCAGCAGCGTAGGGGTAGGCGGCTATCAGCCCCAGCATTTT. This translates into CASSVGVGGYQPQHF.

CDR3 coding DNA: TGTGCCAGCAGCAAAGAGAATTTAAGGGGTCTAAACACTGAAGCTTTCTTT. Its translation is CASSKENLRGLNTEAFF. The chain is built from TRBV21-1 and TRBJ1-1; whether TRBD1, the table's D call, matches the DNA was not checked. TRBV21-1 is classified as a pseudogene. The CDR3 runs to 17 residues.

A few counts support this clone. The chain couples TRBV4-1 to TRBJ2-1, with unresolved D. Looked up from germline, CDR1 is MGHRA and CDR2 is YSYEKL. This CDR3 is built from 16 residues. V lost 2 bases to trimming and J lost 0 bases, with 11 bases between them. The CDR3 sequence: CASSQPRISSYNEQFF. DNA for the CDR3: TGCGCCAGCAGCCAACCTCGTATCAGCTCCTACAATGAGCAGTTCTTC.